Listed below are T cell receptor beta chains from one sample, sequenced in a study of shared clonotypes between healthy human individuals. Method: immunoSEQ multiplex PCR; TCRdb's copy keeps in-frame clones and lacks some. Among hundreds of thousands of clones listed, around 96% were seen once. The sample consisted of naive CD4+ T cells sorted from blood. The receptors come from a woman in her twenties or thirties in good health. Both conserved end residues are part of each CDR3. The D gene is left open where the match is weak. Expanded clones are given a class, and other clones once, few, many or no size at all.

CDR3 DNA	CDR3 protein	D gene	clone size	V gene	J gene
TGTGCCAGCAGCAGGACAGGGATCAACGAGCAGTACTTC	CASSRTGINEQYF	TRBD1	.	TRBV28	TRBJ2-7
TGTGCCAGCAGTTACAGGATGGGGTCGAATGGCTACACCTTC	CASSYRMGSNGYTF	.	.	TRBV27	TRBJ1-2
TGCGCCAGCAGCTTGCGACAGGCCCACGAGCAGTACTTC	CASSLRQAHEQYF	.	.	TRBV5-1	TRBJ2-7
TGTGCCAGCTTCGAGGGACAGCCTCCCTACGAGCAGTACTTC	CASFEGQPPYEQYF	TRBD1	.	TRBV28	TRBJ2-7
TGTGCCAGCAGCCCCCAGGGTTGGTCGGATGAAGCTTTCTTT	CASSPQGWSDEAFF	.	.	TRBV2	TRBJ1-1
TGTGCCAGCAGTTTATCCTCTTACAGGAGCGGTCAGCCCCAGCATTTT	CASSLSSYRSGQPQHF	.	.	TRBV28	TRBJ1-5
TGTGCCAGCAGTAGGGACAGGGGAGGAGATCAGCCCCAGCATTTT	CASSRDRGGDQPQHF	TRBD1	.	TRBV2	TRBJ1-5
TGCGCCAGCAGCTTGGGTAGGATCGATGAGCAGTTCTTC	CASSLGRIDEQFF	.	once	TRBV5-1	TRBJ2-1
TGTGCCAGTAGCCCGGACAGGGTCAATCAGCCCCAGCATTTT	CASSPDRVNQPQHF	TRBD1	.	TRBV19	TRBJ1-5
TGTGCCAGCAGCTTAGCTTCAGGGGCCTACGAGCAGTACTTC	CASSLASGAYEQYF	.	.	TRBV11-2	TRBJ2-7
TGTGCCAGCAGCTTAGCGCTGACAGCTGCTCAGCCCCAGCATTTT	CASSLALTAAQPQHF	.	.	TRBV7-2	TRBJ1-5
TGTGCCAGCAGCTCCACTAGCGGCAGCCTTGAGAAGTACTTC	CASSSTSGSLEKYF	TRBD2	.	TRBV7-3	TRBJ2-5
TGCAGCGTTCAACGAGGCAGGGACCGTTACGAGCAGTACTTC	CSVQRGRDRYEQYF	.	.	TRBV29-1	TRBJ2-7
TGTGCCAGTAGTATCAGCCAGGGGGTTATTCCGGGGAGCAATCAGCCCCAGCATTTT	CASSISQGVIPGSNQPQHF	TRBD1	.	TRBV19	TRBJ1-5
TGTGCCAGCAGCTTAGACATGAACACTGAAGCTTTCTTT	CASSLDMNTEAFF	.	.	TRBV11-2	TRBJ1-1
TGCAGCGTTGAAATAGGGGGCGCGTCCGGGGCCAACGTCCTGACTTTC	CSVEIGGASGANVLTF	TRBD1	.	TRBV29-1	TRBJ2-6
TGTGCCAGCTCCACTAGCTACAATGAGCAGTTCTTC	CASSTSYNEQFF	.	.	TRBV6-5	TRBJ2-1
TGTGCCAGCAGCGTAGACACGGATCAGCCCCAGCATTTT	CASSVDTDQPQHF	.	.	TRBV9	TRBJ1-5
TGCGCCAGCACCCCAACAGCGGGAAGTAGCTCCTACGAGCAGTACTTC	CASTPTAGSSSYEQYF	TRBD2	.	TRBV5-1	TRBJ2-7
TGTGCCAGCAACGAAGGGCACACTGAAGCTTTCTTT	CASNEGHTEAFF	.	.	TRBV2	TRBJ1-1
TGTGCCAGCTCACCGCAGAAAATAATTATCCAGGGTAGCGGTGACACCGGGGAGCTGTTTTTT	CASSPQKIIIQGSGDTGELFF	.	.	TRBV18	TRBJ2-2
TGTGCCAGCAGCTGTACGGTGCCACAAAGTCGGGCCAACGTCCTGACTTTC	CASSCTVPQSRANVLTF	.	.	TRBV7-7	TRBJ2-6
TGTGCCAGTAGTATAGCGTATGAGACTGAAGCTTTCTTT	CASSIAYETEAFF	.	.	TRBV19	TRBJ1-1
TGTGCCAGCAGCTTAGGAGGGGCCGAGGGGGAAACTGAAGCTTTCTTT	CASSLGGAEGETEAFF	.	.	TRBV11-2	TRBJ1-1
TGTGCCAGCAGAGGCCGCGGCTCCTACGAGCAGTACTTC	CASRGRGSYEQYF	.	few	TRBV2	TRBJ2-7
TGCGCCAGCAGCTTGCGAGCGGGAGAAGATACGCAGTATTTT	CASSLRAGEDTQYF	TRBD2	.	TRBV5-1	TRBJ2-3
TGCGCCAGCAGCTCCGGAACCTACGAGCAGTACTTC	CASSSGTYEQYF	.	.	TRBV5-1	TRBJ2-7
TGTGCCAGCCGGAGTACTAGCGGGAAGGGCAGGCGCTACGAGCAGTACTTC	CASRSTSGKGRRYEQYF	TRBD2	.	TRBV19	TRBJ2-7
TGTGCCAGTACAGCCCGGGACCGAAAAGACAATGAGCAGTTCTTC	CASTARDRKDNEQFF	.	.	TRBV19	TRBJ2-1
TGTGCCGCAGTGGGGGGGGATCAGCCCCAGCATTTT	CAAVGGDQPQHF	.	.	TRBV28	TRBJ1-5
TGTGCCAGGGGGCGAGCGGGAGGGTCCTACGAGCAGTACTTC	CARGRAGGSYEQYF	TRBD2	.	TRBV5-3	TRBJ2-7
TGTGCCAGCAGCTCAAAGGGGGCTGGTTGGGAAAAACTGTTTTTT	CASSSKGAGWEKLFF	TRBD1	.	TRBV11-2	TRBJ1-4
TGTGCCACCTCGACTTGGGCGAGTAACACCGGGGAGCTGTTTTTT	CATSTWASNTGELFF	.	.	TRBV2	TRBJ2-2
TGTGCCAGCAGTGTAGGGAAGAACACTGAAGCTTTCTTT	CASSVGKNTEAFF	.	.	TRBV25-1	TRBJ1-1
TGTGCCAGCAGCCAATTTGCCGGGGAGACTAAAACCGGGGAGCTGTTTTTT	CASSQFAGETKTGELFF	.	once	TRBV16	TRBJ2-2
TGTGCCAGCAGCTTAGTTCAGGGTCTCACAGATACGCAGTATTTT	CASSLVQGLTDTQYF	.	.	TRBV7-8	TRBJ2-3
TGTGCCAGCAGTTACTACGGGACAGACTATGGCTACACCTTC	CASSYYGTDYGYTF	TRBD1	.	TRBV6-5	TRBJ1-2
TGCGCCAGCAGCTCGTTAGCGGGACTTAGCTCTGGGGCCAACGTCCTGACTTTC	CASSSLAGLSSGANVLTF	TRBD2	once	TRBV5-1	TRBJ2-6
TGTGCCAGCAGTCGGCAAGGGGGGCGCCGGCCTAATGAAAAACTGTTTTTT	CASSRQGGRRPNEKLFF	.	.	TRBV28	TRBJ1-4
TGTGCCAGCAGCTTAGACGGGAGCTCCTACAATGAGCAGTTCTTC	CASSLDGSSYNEQFF	.	.	TRBV7-2	TRBJ2-1
TGTGCCAGTAAGGGACAGATTCCCTACGAGCAGTACTTC	CASKGQIPYEQYF	TRBD1	few	TRBV11-2	TRBJ2-7
TGCAGTGCAAGAAAAACCACTGAAGCTTTCTTT	CSARKTTEAFF	.	.	TRBV20-1	TRBJ1-1
TGTGCCAGCAGGCCTCCGGGACAGAACTATGGCTACACCTTC	CASRPPGQNYGYTF	TRBD1	.	TRBV28	TRBJ1-2
TGTGCCAGCAGTTACTCGCCCCCGGTATCCTACGAGCAGTACTTC	CASSYSPPVSYEQYF	.	once	TRBV6-5	TRBJ2-7
TGTGCCAGCAGCGGTAGTCCAGCGTCCTCCTACGAGCAGTACTTC	CASSGSPASSYEQYF	.	.	TRBV9	TRBJ2-7
TGTGCCTGGAGTAGTATCTCTGGAAACACCATATATTTT	CAWSSISGNTIYF	.	.	TRBV30	TRBJ1-3
TGTGCCATCAGTACCGGGCCCGGGACTAGCATCTCCGAGCAGTACTTC	CAISTGPGTSISEQYF	TRBD2	.	TRBV10-3	TRBJ2-7
TGTGCCAGCAGCCCACAAGAGGAAAGCTACGAGCAGTACTTC	CASSPQEESYEQYF	.	once	TRBV7-9	TRBJ2-7
TGTGCCAGCAGACAGGCGGGGGAGGGCGGTGAAAAACTGTTTTTT	CASRQAGEGGEKLFF	.	.	TRBV28	TRBJ1-4
TGTGCCAGCAGTTTATTGGGCCGCGGGACAGGGGCTTCCTACGAGCAGTACTTC	CASSLLGRGTGASYEQYF	TRBD1	.	TRBV28	TRBJ2-7
TGCGCCAGCAGCCAGCTCGGACGAGATAACGAGCAGTACTTC	CASSQLGRDNEQYF	.	.	TRBV4-1	TRBJ2-7